This T cell receptor beta chain was recorded in a study of T cell clonality in common variable immunodeficiency. Points from the study as a whole: Authors noted CVID clonality's cause needs subpopulation repertoire sequencing. In common variable immunodeficiency, TCR beta chains reportedly carried fewer deletions and N-nucleotide insertions.

Donors gave about 5 to 8 ml heparinized peripheral whole blood. Sequencing used immunoSEQ multiplex PCR; TCRdb keeps in-frame clones, though not all of them. The data show 15,000 to 20,000 clones, with none appearing a single time. A few counts support this clone. Its antigen is undetermined. Read data end 3 residues before the CDR3 end; the end is taken from the germline J gene. CDR1 and CDR2 from the germline V gene are DFQATT and SNEGSKA (reference sequence). With 6 bases clipped from V and 3 bases from J, the junction kept 13 bases outside the gene matches. The length of the CDR3 is 16 residues. The sequenced sample consisted of peripheral blood mononuclear cells. The rearrangement joins TRBV20-1 to TRBJ2-5; 10 nucleotides agree with TRBD2. The TCR comes from a human donor with common variable immunodeficiency. CDR3: CSALAGIKRQKETQYF. The CDR3 bases that were read are TGCAGTGCACTAGCGGGGATTAAACGCCAAAAAGAGACC.